This T cell receptor (beta chain) was recorded in a study of T cells expressing NK-cell markers. With respect to this clonotype: As yet, its antigen is unknown.

Study-wide points: Six donors had dominant NKG2C+ clonotypes that comprised roughly 1.0-7.5% of their CD8+ T cells. Unclear, still, was the HCMV specificity of the expanded NKG2C+ T cell clones.

Germline assignment: CDR1 MDHEN and CDR2 SYDVKM. CDR3 size: 12 residues. TCRdb reprocessed the 5' RACE reads and reports one entry per CDR3 protein, with no DNA. The listing contains roughly 390,000 distinct CDR3 sequences. This TCR was sampled from a man aged 18-69 years in good health. The rearrangement links TRBV28 to TRBJ2-5. The sequencing input was blood T cells: a sorted CD56 or NKG2C T cell subset, CD4+ or CD8+ T cells, or bulk PBMC T cells (not recorded which). The CDR3 sequence: CASRGSPETQYF.